This note documents a single T cell receptor (beta chain) sequence. The record originates from a study of T cell changes during pregnancy in multiple sclerosis. TCRdb's copy holds only in-frame clones and misses some; the assay was immunoSEQ multiplex PCR. The table has roughly 39,000 clones, approximately 91% seen once. The CDR3 has 18 amino acids. Trimming at V came to 3 bases and at J to 0 bases, leaving 14 bases not matched to a gene. CDR1 and CDR2 from the germline V gene are SGHKS and YYEKEE (reference sequence). The chain recombines TRBV5-5 with TRBJ1-1, with 7 nucleotides matching TRBD1. The sequenced sample was PBMCs (not recorded whether the cells were cultured). The clonotype comes from a female donor with multiple sclerosis, enrolled in a pregnancy study. The DNA of the CDR3 is TGTGCCAGCAGCTCCGGACAGGCAAGGAGTATTCTGAACACTGAAGCTTTCTTT. Amino acids: CASSSGQARSILNTEAFF.